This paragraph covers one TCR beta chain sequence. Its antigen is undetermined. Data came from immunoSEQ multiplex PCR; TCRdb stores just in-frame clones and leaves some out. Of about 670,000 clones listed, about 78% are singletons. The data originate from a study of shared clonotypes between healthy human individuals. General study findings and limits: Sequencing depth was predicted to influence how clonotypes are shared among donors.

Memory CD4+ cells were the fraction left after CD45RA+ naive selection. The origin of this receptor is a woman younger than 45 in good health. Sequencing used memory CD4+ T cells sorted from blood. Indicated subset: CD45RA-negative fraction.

In DNA, the CDR3 is TGTGCCACCAGGCCTCCTTCGGACAGCAATCAGCCCCAGCATTTT. It specifies CATRPPSDSNQPQHF. This chain uses TRBV15 with TRBJ1-5; no firm D call. Per the germline V gene, CDR1 is LNHNV and CDR2 is YYDKDF (reference sequence). V dropped 6 bases and J dropped 1 base, with 13 bases sitting between them. CDR3 length: 15 residues. Together with reference TRBV15 and TRBJ1-5, the CDR3 gives the full variable domain: DAMVIQNPRYQVTQFGKPVTLSCSQTLNHNVMYWYQQKSSQAPKLLFHYYDKDFNNEADTPDNFQSRRPNTSFCFLDIRSPGLGDTAMYLCATRPPSDSNQPQHFGDGTRLSIL.